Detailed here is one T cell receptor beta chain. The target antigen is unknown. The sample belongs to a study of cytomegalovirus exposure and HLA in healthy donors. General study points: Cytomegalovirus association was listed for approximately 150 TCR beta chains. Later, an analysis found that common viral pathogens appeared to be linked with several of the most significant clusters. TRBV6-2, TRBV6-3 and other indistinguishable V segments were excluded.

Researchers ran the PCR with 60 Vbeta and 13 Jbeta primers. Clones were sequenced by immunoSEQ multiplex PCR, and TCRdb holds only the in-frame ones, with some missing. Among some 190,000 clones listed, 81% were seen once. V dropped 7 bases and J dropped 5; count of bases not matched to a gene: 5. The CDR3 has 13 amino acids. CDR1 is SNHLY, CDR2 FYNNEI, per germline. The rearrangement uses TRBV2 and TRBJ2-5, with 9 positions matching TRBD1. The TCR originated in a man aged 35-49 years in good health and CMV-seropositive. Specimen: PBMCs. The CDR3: CASTGQGRETQYF. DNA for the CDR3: TGTGCCAGCACCGGACAGGGGCGGGAGACCCAGTACTTC.